Presented here are 20 T cell receptor beta chains from one specimen sequenced in a study of blood T cell repertoires in COVID-19. This table comes from immunoSEQ multiplex PCR, and its TCRdb copy is limited to in-frame clones, with some not included. The sample contains approximately 250,000 clones, more than 85% of which appear only once. The specimen sequenced was peripheral blood. The source of these receptors is a man in his late teens or twenties with active or convalescent COVID-19.

Only one count was recorded for this clone. The V gene is TRBV11-3, the J gene TRBJ1-3; D gene unclear. The ends were cut back, 2 bases at V and 0 bases at J, with 5 bases in the middle. Germline CDR1 SGHNT, CDR2 YENEEA. The CDR3 length is 14 residues. DNA for the CDR3: TGTGCCAGCAGCTTATTCCTCTCTGGAAACACCATATATTTT. Protein product: CASSLFLSGNTIYF. Filled out from reference TRBV11-3 and TRBJ1-3, the complete variable domain reads EAGVVQSPRYKIIEKKQPVAFWCNPISGHNTLYWYLQNLGQGPELLIRYENEEAVDDSQLPKDRFSAERLKGVDSTLKIQPAELGDSAVYLCASSLFLSGNTIYFGEGSWLTVV.

V gene TRBV9 combines with J gene TRBJ2-1; TRBD2 aligns across 11 bases. The CDR3 totals 16 residues. V was pared by 4 bases and J by 2 bases, with 5 bases of the junction left unmatched. Per the germline V gene, CDR1 is SGDLS and CDR2 is YYNGEE. CDR3 nucleotide sequence: TGTGCCAGCAGCCCACAACTAGCGGGGGCCTACAATGAGCAGTTCTTC. It translates to CASSPQLAGAYNEQFF.

The chain couples TRBV6-5 to TRBJ2-2; weak D call: TRBD1 (5 bases). CDR3 length: 11 amino acids. V dropped 10 bases and J dropped 12 bases, with 15 bases sitting between them. Germline-derived CDR1 and CDR2 are MNHEY and SVGAGI. CDR3 loop: CAILRVGKLFF. For the CDR3, the DNA is TGTGCCATCCTCAGGGTGGGCAAGCTGTTTTTT.

This rearrangement joins TRBV21-1 to TRBJ2-5; the table's D call TRBD1 went unverified against the DNA. TRBV21-1 is a pseudogene locus. The length of the CDR3 is 14 residues. The chain's CDR3 is CADSSTGRQETQYF. CDR3 DNA: TGTGCCGACTCCTCTACAGGTCGACAAGAGACCCAGTACTTC.

This chain links TRBV15 with TRBJ1-1; no definite D call. The CDR3 totals 12 residues. Germline V gives CDR1 LNHNV, CDR2 YYDKDF (reference sequence). V was trimmed by 3 bases and J by 7 bases, leaving 9 bases between them. The CDR3 bases are TGTGCCACCAGCAGGGAGGCAGGTGAAGCTTTCTTT. It codes for CATSREAGEAFF.

In its sample, this clone was seen a few times. The chain joins TRBV4-1 to TRBJ1-1; 7 bases fit TRBD1. Germline lookup yields CDR1 MGHRA and CDR2 YSYEKL. Trimming cost V 1 base and J 4 bases; bases outside gene matches: 27. CDR3 length equals 22 residues. The DNA for the CDR3 is TGCGCCAGCAGCCAAGGCTTTAAGGTAACATTGTGGGGACAGTCAGTGGGCACTGAAGCTTTCTTT. Amino acids: CASSQGFKVTLWGQSVGTEAFF.

V gene TRBV28 combines with J gene TRBJ1-3; 10 bases fit TRBD1. Germline V gives CDR1 MDHEN, CDR2 SYDVKM. Trimming cost V 5 bases and J 7 bases; bases outside gene matches: 5. The length of the CDR3 is 14 residues. CDR3 protein: CASSPPGQGNTIYF. The CDR3, as DNA: TGTGCCAGCAGTCCTCCGGGACAGGGGAACACCATATATTTT.

This chain connects TRBV2 to TRBJ1-1; D is ambiguous. The V and J ends lost 7 bases and 0 bases respectively, with 9 bases between them. Germline CDR1 and CDR2: SNHLY and FYNNEI. This CDR3 has 13 residues. CDR3 nucleotide sequence: TGTGCCAGCATTAGGGAGGTGAACACTGAAGCTTTCTTT. This gives the protein CASIREVNTEAFF. Full variable domain (rest looked up from reference TRBV2 and TRBJ1-1): EPEVTQTPSHQVTQMGQEVILRCVPISNHLYFYWYRQILGQKVEFLVSFYNNEISEKSEIFDDQFSVERPDGSNFTLKIRSTKLEDSAMYFCASIREVNTEAFFGQGTRLTVV.

The chain couples TRBV7-2 to TRBJ2-1, with 8 bases lining up with TRBD2. After removal of 4 bases from V and 4 bases from J, the junction contained 6 bases not matched to a gene. This CDR3 region has 15 residues. Germline V lookup: CDR1 SGHTA, CDR2 FQGNSA. The CDR3 protein is CASSYTGTRYNEQFF. For the CDR3, the DNA is TGTGCCAGCAGCTATACCGGGACTAGGTACAATGAGCAGTTCTTC.

In regard to this clone: Other DNA sequences from this sample encode an identical CDR3 as well. The rearrangement links TRBV11-3 to TRBJ2-6; 9 nucleotides line up with TRBD1. The CDR3 extends over 16 amino acids. Germline CDR1 reads SGHNT; CDR2 reads YENEEA. Trimming removed 3 bases from V and 1 base from J; junction bases left unmatched: 1. The DNA of the CDR3 is TGTGCCAGCAGCTTGGGACAGGGATCTGGGGCCAACGTCCTGACTTTC. It specifies CASSLGQGSGANVLTF.

V is TRBV6-4 and J is TRBJ2-4, with no clear D. CDR1 is MRHNA, CDR2 SNTAGT, per germline. This CDR3 contains 15 residues. Trimming left V 6 bases short and J 0 bases short, with 12 bases between. DNA for the CDR3: TGTGCCAGCAGCGATCTTAGTCTAGCCAAAAACATTCAGTACTTC. Its translation is CASSDLSLAKNIQYF.

This clone was seen just once. The V call is TRBV19, the J call TRBJ1-3; no definite D call. V lost 4 bases to trimming and J lost 7 bases, with 8 bases between them. CDR1 is LNHDA and CDR2 is SQIVND in the germline V gene (reference sequence). The CDR3 loop spans 12 amino acids. CDR3: CASSNEANTIYF. CDR3 in DNA: TGTGCCAGTAGTAACGAAGCTAACACCATATATTTT.

This clone occurred a few times. The rearrangement uses TRBV6-2 or TRBV6-3 and TRBJ2-1; no clear D gene. V was cut by 6 bases and J by 6 bases, with 6 bases left in between. Germline-derived CDR1 and CDR2 are MNHEY and SVGEGT. CDR3 length: 11 residues. Here the CDR3 DNA reads TGTGCCAGCAGCGTCGGCAATGAGCAGTTCTTC. Amino acids: CASSVGNEQFF.

The rearrangement uses TRBV27 and TRBJ2-2, with D perhaps matching TRBD1 (6 bases). The CDR3 is 15 residues long. Germline loops: CDR1 MNHEY, CDR2 SMNVEV (reference sequence). V gave up 6 bases and J gave up 2 bases, with 13 bases separating them. For the CDR3, the DNA is TGTGCCAGCAGGGAGCTGGACAGCAACACCGGGGAGCTGTTTTTT. It is translated as CASRELDSNTGELFF.

The chain uses TRBV6-5 and TRBJ2-5; TRBD1 aligns across 8 bases. With V trimmed by 7 bases and J by 7 bases, 11 bases remained unmatched. Germline CDR1 reads MNHEY; CDR2 reads SVGAGI. The CDR3 totals 14 residues. CDR3 DNA sequence: TGTGCCAGCATCTCAGGGGGCTATGGAGGGACCCAGTACTTC. Its translation is CASISGGYGGTQYF.

This chain links TRBV2 with TRBJ1-1, with a tentative D call TRBD1 (6 bases). Per germline, CDR1 SNHLY and CDR2 FYNNEI. The V gene lost 8 bases and the J gene lost 1 base, with 14 bases spanning the gap. This CDR3 spans 14 amino acids. Here the CDR3 reads CASYRDRGNTEAFF. The CDR3 DNA reads as TGTGCCAGCTACAGGGACCGGGGGAACACTGAAGCTTTCTTT.

V gene TRBV28 combines with J gene TRBJ2-1; 7 bases align to TRBD1. This CDR3 has 13 amino acids. V lost 7 bases to trimming and J lost 7 bases; unmatched junction nucleotides: 7. Germline CDR1 and CDR2: MDHEN and SYDVKM. As DNA, the CDR3 is TGTGCCAGCATAGCAGGGGGAAGAAATGAGCAGTTCTTC. Translating it yields CASIAGGRNEQFF.

This chain joins TRBV28 and TRBJ1-3; D gene uncertain. This CDR3 is 16 amino acids long. Trimming cost V 4 bases and J 3 bases, with 16 bases left between them. Germline CDR1 and CDR2: MDHEN and SYDVKM. CDR3 region: CASSSADGNIGNTIYF. The DNA of the CDR3 is TGTGCCAGCAGTTCCGCGGACGGGAACATTGGAAACACCATATATTTT. Variable domain in full (rest from reference TRBV28 and TRBJ1-3): DVKVTQSSRYLVKRTGEKVFLECVQDMDHENMFWYRQDPGLGLRLIYFSYDVKMKEKGDIPEGYSVSREKKERFSLILESASTNQTSMYLCASSSADGNIGNTIYFGEGSWLTVV.

The V call is TRBV4-3, the J call TRBJ2-1; 12 bases agree with TRBD2. The CDR3 has 16 residues. V lost 4 bases and J lost 7; bases outside the gene matches: 8. CDR1 is LGHNA, CDR2 YSLEER, per germline. The CDR3 loop reads CASSPGASGRVNEQFF. Here the CDR3 DNA reads TGCGCCAGCAGCCCTGGAGCTAGCGGGAGGGTAAATGAGCAGTTCTTC.

The chain joins TRBV11-3 to TRBJ1-3, with 8 nucleotides matching TRBD1. The CDR3 consists of 15 residues. Per germline, CDR1 SGHNT and CDR2 YENEEA. The trim removed 5 bases at V and 2 bases at J, leaving 5 bases unmatched. CDR3 nucleotide sequence: TGTGCCAGCAGCCCAACAGGGGGGCCTGGAAACACCATATATTTT. This gives the protein CASSPTGGPGNTIYF.